Below, 14 T cell receptor beta chains from the same sample are listed, as sequenced in a study of T cell responses to AZD1222 COVID-19 vaccine. The method was immunoSEQ multiplex PCR; TCRdb's version includes in-frame clones alone and lacks a portion of them. The sample has about 260,000 clones, roughly 93% seen once; the top ten hold roughly 0.6%. Material: peripheral blood, obtained on day 0 of AZD1222 vaccination. The receptor set was obtained from an adult in good health.

This clone came up once. This sequence joins TRBV19 and TRBJ1-4; D unresolved. The V end lost 3 bases, the J end lost 0 bases, and 11 bases lay between the germline ends. The CDR3 length is 16 residues. From germline, CDR1 is LNHDA and CDR2 SQIVND (reference sequence). Here the CDR3 DNA reads TGTGCCAGTAGTATCCGGCAGGCTGCAACTAATGAAAAACTGTTTTTT. This gives the protein CASSIRQAATNEKLFF.

The chain recombines TRBV24-1 with TRBJ1-2; D remains ambiguous. The V gene lost 5 bases and the J gene lost 7 bases, with 13 bases spanning the gap. Germline-derived CDR1 and CDR2 are KGHDR and SFDVKD. The CDR3 spans 13 residues. The CDR3 is CATSGSGLSGYTF. The CDR3 nucleotides are TGTGCCACCAGTGGGAGTGGTTTAAGTGGCTACACCTTC.

V and J are TRBV19 and TRBJ1-2; D remains ambiguous. This CDR3 is 15 amino acids long. CDR1 and CDR2 (germline): LNHDA, SQIVND (reference sequence). V was clipped by 3 bases and J by 6 bases, with 17 bases between them. In DNA, the CDR3 is TGTGCCAGTAGTATGGGGTACAGCCGATTCGATGGCTACACCTTC. Residues: CASSMGYSRFDGYTF.

The rearrangement uses TRBV2 and TRBJ2-1; D not resolved. CDR3 length: 13 residues. Germline-derived CDR1 and CDR2 are SNHLY and FYNNEI. V shed 3 bases and J shed 5 bases, with 8 bases lying between them. The CDR3 is CASSDNLNNEQFF. DNA for the CDR3: TGTGCCAGCAGTGATAACCTCAACAATGAGCAGTTCTTC.

This rearrangement joins TRBV28 to TRBJ2-7; 10 bases are a match to TRBD2. The CDR3 spans 15 residues. With 5 bases clipped from V and 2 bases from J, the junction kept 6 bases outside the gene matches. Germline CDR1 reads MDHEN; CDR2 reads SYDVKM. CDR3 residues: CASSSGGAVTYEQYF. The DNA for the CDR3 is TGTGCCAGCAGTAGCGGGGGGGCGGTAACCTACGAGCAGTACTTC.

This chain joins TRBV6-5 and TRBJ2-5; no firm D call. Germline CDR1 MNHEY, CDR2 SVGAGI. Trimming took off 6 bases at V and 4 bases at J, with 12 bases between the two ends. The CDR3 spans 13 residues. The CDR3: CASRPRVRETQYF. The CDR3 DNA reads TGTGCCAGCAGACCCCGGGTACGAGAGACCCAGTACTTC.

The rearrangement joins TRBV25-1 to TRBJ2-1; D is uncertain. The V end lost 1 base, the J end lost 4 bases, and 11 bases lay between the germline ends. CDR3 length equals 15 residues. Germline assignment: CDR1 MGHDK and CDR2 SYGVNS. The CDR3 nucleotides read TGTGCCAGCAGTGAATCCCAACTGGCGTACAATGAGCAGTTCTTC. Translation: CASSESQLAYNEQFF.

The V and J genes are TRBV7-2 and TRBJ1-1; 10 nucleotides line up with TRBD1. The CDR3 is made up of 15 amino acids. Germline V CDR1 and CDR2: SGHTA, FQGNSA. J lost 5 bases, V lost 2 bases, and 5 bases had no gene match. DNA for the CDR3: TGTGCCAGCAGCTTACGACAGGGGGCGCGAACTGAAGCTTTCTTT. Its protein is CASSLRQGARTEAFF.

The chain employs TRBV11-2 and TRBJ2-7; unclear D gene. V shed 2 bases and J shed 3 bases, with 11 bases lying between them. Germline CDR1 and CDR2: SGHAT and FQNNGV. This CDR3 spans 14 amino acids. The CDR3: CASSLSARHYEQYF. DNA of the CDR3: TGTGCCAGCAGCTTATCGGCCAGACACTACGAGCAGTACTTC.

The rearrangement joins TRBV19 to TRBJ2-7; a weak D match, TRBD1 (6 bases). V was shortened by 6 bases and J by 4 bases, with 19 bases between the two germline ends. This CDR3 region has 15 residues. Germline lookup yields CDR1 LNHDA and CDR2 SQIVND (reference sequence). The chain's CDR3 is CASSERAGDQYEQYF. The CDR3 DNA follows: TGTGCCAGTAGCGAGAGGGCAGGGGATCAATACGAGCAGTACTTC.

CDR3 coding DNA: TGTGCCAGCAGTCTAATAGGGGGCTCTGGAAACACCATATATTTT. Translated: CASSLIGGSGNTIYF. The chain links TRBV28 to TRBJ1-3, with a tentative D call TRBD1 (6 bases). The germline CDR1 and CDR2 sequences are MDHEN and SYDVKM. V was pared by 5 bases and J by 0 bases, with 11 bases between. The CDR3 contains 15 residues. The full variable domain, rest sourced from reference TRBV28 and TRBJ1-3, is DVKVTQSSRYLVKRTGEKVFLECVQDMDHENMFWYRQDPGLGLRLIYFSYDVKMKEKGDIPEGYSVSREKKERFSLILESASTNQTSMYLCASSLIGGSGNTIYFGEGSWLTVV.

The chain couples TRBV20-1 to TRBJ1-5, with no clear D. The CDR3 has 15 residues. The V gene's germline CDR1 is DFQATT and CDR2 SNEGSKA (reference sequence). Trimming shortened V by 3 bases and J by 1 base, and 13 bases separated the two germline ends. The CDR3 nucleotides are TGCAGTGCTAGTTATGGACCGCGAAGCAATCAGCCCCAGCATTTT. It yields the protein CSASYGPRSNQPQHF.

This chain links TRBV5-1 with TRBJ2-7; weak D call: TRBD2 (6 bases). The CDR3 is 16 residues long. CDR1 is SGHRS and CDR2 is YFSETQ in the germline V gene. V was shortened by 4 bases and J by 1 base, with 18 bases between the two germline ends. The CDR3 sequence is CASSLDLIADSYEQYF. CDR3 sequence (DNA): TGCGCCAGCAGCCTCGACCTAATAGCGGATTCCTACGAGCAGTACTTC.

The rearrangement joins TRBV29-1 to TRBJ2-7; the D gene could be TRBD1 or TRBD2 (5 bases each). Trimming cost V 6 bases and J 2 bases, with 14 bases left between them. CDR3 length equals 13 residues. Per the germline V gene, CDR1 is SQVTM and CDR2 is ANQGSEA. CDR3 DNA sequence: TGCAGCGTGTCATCGGGACCCACCTACGAGCAGTACTTC. Residues: CSVSSGPTYEQYF.